Shown below are 29 T cell receptor beta chains from a single sample sequenced in a study of shared clonotypes between healthy human individuals. The table came from immunoSEQ multiplex PCR; TCRdb's copy has only in-frame clones and leaves some out. The profile shows roughly 2,000,000 clones, approximately 95% of them singletons. Only CD45RO-negative cells positively selected for CCR7 counted as naive CD8 cells, so terminally differentiated effector memory CD45RA+ cells were excluded. Sample: naive CD8+ T cells sorted from blood. Source of these receptors: a man aged 18 to 29 in good health.

V and J are TRBV5-1 and TRBJ1-1, with 7 bases aligning to TRBD1. Trimming cost V 0 bases and J 4 bases; bases outside gene matches: 3. The CDR3 extends over 14 amino acids. CDR1 is SGHRS, CDR2 YFSETQ, per germline. CDR3 region: CASSLGGGLTEAFF. In nucleotides, the CDR3 is TGCGCCAGCAGCTTGGGAGGGGGCCTCACTGAAGCTTTCTTT.

The chain uses TRBV11-2 and TRBJ2-7; TRBD2 matches at 7 bases. Per germline, CDR1 SGHAT and CDR2 FQNNGV. V lost 0 bases to trimming and J lost 0 bases; unmatched junction nucleotides: 11. The CDR3 loop spans 18 amino acids. The CDR3 spells CASSLDRVGRGSSYEQYF. CDR3 sequence (DNA): TGTGCCAGCAGCTTAGATCGGGTTGGGCGGGGGAGCTCCTACGAGCAGTACTTC.

This chain connects TRBV25-1 to TRBJ2-7, with 9 bases lining up with TRBD2. J lost 4 bases, V lost 5 bases, and 12 bases had no gene match. Germline V lookup: CDR1 MGHDK, CDR2 SYGVNS. The CDR3 is 16 residues long. CDR3 in amino acids: CASSPGTVAGVYEQYF. In nucleotides, the CDR3 is TGTGCCAGCAGTCCCGGGACGGTAGCGGGAGTTTACGAGCAGTACTTC.

This clone was picked up one time. The V and J genes are TRBV6-5 and TRBJ2-5; 9 nucleotides match TRBD2. J was trimmed by 7 bases and V by 0 bases; bases with no gene match: 9. Germline CDR1 and CDR2: MNHEY and SVGAGI. The CDR3 runs 16 residues. The CDR3 protein is CASSYSLAGPTGTQYF. The CDR3 region has the DNA TGTGCCAGCAGTTACTCTCTAGCGGGGCCAACAGGGACCCAGTACTTC.

This clone has just one count. This chain connects TRBV7-9 to TRBJ2-7, with 7 bases matching TRBD2. CDR3 length: 14 amino acids. Germline values: CDR1 SEHNR, CDR2 FQNEAQ (reference sequence). With 0 bases clipped from V and 5 bases from J, the junction kept 4 bases outside the gene matches. In nucleotides, the CDR3 is TGTGCCAGCAGCTTAGCGGGGAGGGATAACGAGCAGTACTTC. Its translation: CASSLAGRDNEQYF.

The gene calls are TRBV29-1 and TRBJ2-1; 8 positions match TRBD2. CDR1 and CDR2 (germline): SQVTM, ANQGSEA. This CDR3 is built from 14 residues. V shed 7 bases, J shed 1 base, and the junction held 6 bases outside the gene matches. The CDR3: CSAVRLASYNEQFF. CDR3 nucleotides: TGCAGCGCCGTGAGACTAGCGTCCTACAATGAGCAGTTCTTC.

The chain carries TRBV14 and TRBJ2-2; a possible D gene is TRBD1 (6 bases). V shed 4 bases and J shed 3 bases, with 21 bases lying between them. Germline values: CDR1 SGHDN, CDR2 FVKESK. This CDR3 contains 18 residues. CDR3 sequence reads: CASSRQRIRGADTGELFF. CDR3 nucleotides: TGTGCCAGCAGCCGTCAAAGAATCAGGGGCGCGGACACCGGGGAGCTGTTTTTT.

This clone was seen a few times. The chain couples TRBV19 to TRBJ1-2; a possible D gene is TRBD1 (6 bases). CDR3 size: 12 residues. Germline lookup yields CDR1 LNHDA and CDR2 SQIVND (reference sequence). The DNA for the CDR3 is TGTGGAACCTCCGGGACAACTTATGGCTACACCTTC. The encoded protein is CGTSGTTYGYTF.

V is TRBV27 and J is TRBJ2-2; no firm D call. CDR3 length equals 15 residues. The germline gives CDR1 MNHEY, CDR2 SMNVEV (reference sequence). Trimming shortened V by 3 bases and J by 1 base, and 9 bases separated the two germline ends. The CDR3: CASSFRLLNTGELFF. CDR3 sequence (DNA): TGTGCCAGCAGTTTCAGACTGCTGAACACCGGGGAGCTGTTTTTT.

V and J are TRBV18 and TRBJ2-2, with D unresolved. The length of the CDR3 is 12 residues. CDR1 and CDR2 (germline): KGHSH, LQKENI. The germline V and J ends were trimmed by 4 bases and 3 bases, with 3 bases remaining between them. CDR3: CASSQDTGELFF. CDR3 nucleotides: TGTGCCAGCTCACAGGACACCGGGGAGCTGTTTTTT.

The rearrangement uses TRBV5-1 and TRBJ1-6, with a tentative D call TRBD1 (6 bases). V was clipped by 2 bases and J by 5 bases, with 11 bases between them. The CDR3 covers 15 residues. Looked up from germline, CDR1 is SGHRS and CDR2 is YFSETQ. The CDR3 DNA is TGCGCCAGCAGCTTCGACAGGCCGGATAATTCACCCCTCCACTTT. Protein sequence: CASSFDRPDNSPLHF. Complete variable domain (other parts from reference TRBV5-1 and TRBJ1-6): KAGVTQTPRYLIKTRGQQVTLSCSPISGHRSVSWYQQTPGQGLQFLFEYFSETQRNKGNFPGRFSGRQFSNSRSEMNVSTLELGDSALYLCASSFDRPDNSPLHFGNGTRLTVT.

The chain combines TRBV5-4 with TRBJ2-1; TRBD1 might be the D (5 bases). V was clipped by 5 bases and J by 5 bases, with 11 bases between them. Germline values: CDR1 SGHNT, CDR2 YYREEE (reference sequence). CDR3 length: 13 amino acids. CDR3 region: CASRPDSHNEQFF. CDR3 nucleotides: TGTGCCAGCAGACCCGACAGCCACAATGAGCAGTTCTTC.

As regards this clone: This sample includes further DNA sequences coding for the same CDR3. The genes are TRBV4-1 and TRBJ2-3; D not resolved. Per germline, CDR1 MGHRA and CDR2 YSYEKL. This CDR3 region has 14 residues. V lost 3 bases and J lost 1, with 8 bases in between. DNA of the CDR3: TGCGCCAGCAGCCAGTGGGCGGGCACAGATACGCAGTATTTT. Residues: CASSQWAGTDTQYF.

The V gene is TRBV2, the J gene TRBJ1-2; 7 bases fit TRBD1. The CDR3 spans 14 residues. Trimming took 6 bases from V and 4 from J; bases not matched to a gene: 8. Germline CDR1 SNHLY, CDR2 FYNNEI. CDR3 DNA sequence: TGTGCCAGCAGGGGGACAGATTCACTCTATGGCTACACCTTC. Amino acid sequence: CASRGTDSLYGYTF.

The V gene is TRBV11-3, the J gene TRBJ2-5; 7 nucleotides agree with TRBD1. V shed 5 bases, J shed 5 bases, and the junction held 8 bases outside the gene matches. CDR1 is SGHNT and CDR2 is YENEEA in the germline V gene. The CDR3 covers 14 residues. CDR3 region: CASSPEGGEETQYF. The CDR3 coding sequence is TGTGCCAGCAGCCCTGAAGGGGGCGAGGAGACCCAGTACTTC. Filled out from reference TRBV11-3 and TRBJ2-5, the complete variable domain reads EAGVVQSPRYKIIEKKQPVAFWCNPISGHNTLYWYLQNLGQGPELLIRYENEEAVDDSQLPKDRFSAERLKGVDSTLKIQPAELGDSAVYLCASSPEGGEETQYFGPGTRLLVL.

V is TRBV7-2 and J is TRBJ2-7; the match to TRBD1 covers 11 bases. The CDR3 runs 15 residues. Germline CDR1 SGHTA, CDR2 FQGNSA. The V gene end was trimmed by 4 bases and the J gene end by 7 bases; junction bases not matched to a gene: 9. CDR3: CASSSTLGQGVEQYF. CDR3 sequence (DNA): TGTGCCAGCAGCTCGACGCTGGGACAGGGGGTAGAGCAGTACTTC.

The V gene is TRBV30, the J gene TRBJ1-4; the D gene is possibly TRBD1 (6 bases). There are 13 residues in the CDR3. The germline CDR1 and CDR2 sequences are GTSNPN and SVGIG (reference sequence). Trimming took off 5 bases at V and 5 bases at J, with 12 bases between the two ends. The chain's CDR3 is CAWESTGNEKLFF. The CDR3 region has the DNA TGTGCCTGGGAGTCAACAGGGAATGAAAAACTGTTTTTT.

This clone was seen a few times. The CDR3 nucleotides are TGCGCCAGCAGCTTGAGGCAGGGGGCCGATGGCTACACCTTC. Translation: CASSLRQGADGYTF. The V gene is TRBV5-1, the J gene TRBJ1-2; 8 bases match TRBD1. The J segment lost 6 bases and the V segment lost 1 base, leaving 5 bases of the junction unmatched. Germline values: CDR1 SGHRS, CDR2 YFSETQ. The CDR3 length is 14 residues.

This chain joins TRBV28 and TRBJ1-5; D is possibly TRBD1 (5 bases). The length of the CDR3 is 13 residues. Deletions cut 8 bases from V and 7 bases from J, with 15 bases between. Germline CDR1 and CDR2: MDHEN and SYDVKM. The chain's CDR3 is CASGGAVWQPQHF. CDR3 nucleotide sequence: TGTGCCAGCGGCGGGGCAGTCTGGCAGCCCCAGCATTTT.

The chain joins TRBV7-9 to TRBJ2-5; D is uncertain. This CDR3 is built from 14 residues. Trimming took 1 base from V and 1 from J, leaving 7 bases between them. Per germline, CDR1 SEHNR and CDR2 FQNEAQ (reference sequence). The CDR3 here is CASSLGLGQETQYF. DNA for the CDR3: TGTGCCAGCAGCTTAGGTTTAGGCCAAGAGACCCAGTACTTC.

The chain joins TRBV5-6 to TRBJ2-3; D not certain. The V gene's germline CDR1 is SGHDT and CDR2 YYEEEE. The CDR3 is 18 residues long. Trimming left V 0 bases short and J 0 bases short, with 17 bases between. As DNA, the CDR3 is TGTGCCAGCAGCTTGGGTCCTGGAAAGGGCTCCAGCACAGATACGCAGTATTTT. Amino acids: CASSLGPGKGSSTDTQYF.

The chain joins TRBV25-1 to TRBJ2-7, with a weak D call TRBD1 (5 bases). The germline V and J ends were trimmed by 0 bases and 7 bases, with 16 bases remaining between them. From germline, CDR1 is MGHDK and CDR2 SYGVNS. CDR3 length: 15 residues. The CDR3 is CASSEYGQGKDEQYF. The DNA of the CDR3 is TGTGCCAGCAGTGAATATGGGCAGGGAAAGGATGAGCAGTACTTC.

A word on this clone: Other nucleotide sequences in the sample specify the same CDR3. The V gene is TRBV19, the J gene TRBJ1-5; D is unclear. CDR3 length: 13 amino acids. V gave up 0 bases and J gave up 2 bases, with 2 bases separating them. The V gene's germline CDR1 is LNHDA and CDR2 SQIVND (reference sequence). The CDR3 here is CASSIEGNQPQHF. The CDR3, as DNA: TGTGCCAGTAGTATAGAAGGCAATCAGCCCCAGCATTTT.

In this sample, this clone turned up once. CDR3 sequence: CASSLEQGKETQYF. The CDR3 coding sequence is TGTGCCAGCAGTTTAGAACAGGGGAAAGAGACCCAGTACTTC. The V gene is TRBV5-6, the J gene TRBJ2-5, with TRBD1 matching 7 bases. Germline V gives CDR1 SGHDT, CDR2 YYEEEE. The CDR3 spans 14 residues. Unmatched junction bases numbered 7, after V lost 5 bases and J lost 3 bases.

The rearrangement uses TRBV7-9 and TRBJ1-2; D remains unclear. In germline, CDR1 is SEHNR, CDR2 FQNEAQ (reference sequence). CDR3 size: 12 residues. V was clipped by 5 bases and J by 3 bases, with 7 bases between them. Here the CDR3 DNA reads TGTGCCAGCAGCCCTGGGGACTATGGCTACACCTTC. Amino acid sequence: CASSPGDYGYTF. The full variable domain, rest sourced from reference TRBV7-9 and TRBJ1-2, is DTGVSQNPRHKITKRGQNVTFRCDPISEHNRLYWYRQTLGQGPEFLTYFQNEAQLEKSRLLSDRFSAERPKGSFSTLEIQRTEQGDSAMYLCASSPGDYGYTFGSGTRLTVV.

This rearrangement joins TRBV7-9 to TRBJ1-2; 11 bases map to TRBD1. The CDR3 extends over 11 amino acids. Looked up from germline, CDR1 is SEHNR and CDR2 is FQNEAQ (reference sequence). After removal of 5 bases from V and 14 bases from J, the junction contained 4 bases not matched to a gene. CDR3 nucleotide sequence: TGTGCCAGCAGCACCGGGACAGGGGGTACCTTC. Its translation is CASSTGTGGTF.

This CDR3 reads CASSQEAGPWAYEQYF. The CDR3 coding sequence is TGCGCCAGCAGCCAAGAGGCCGGGCCTTGGGCATACGAGCAGTACTTC. The chain is built from TRBV4-1 and TRBJ2-7, with D uncertain. CDR3 length: 16 amino acids. V gave up 0 bases and J gave up 4 bases, with 16 bases separating them. Germline V CDR1 and CDR2: MGHRA, YSYEKL.

The chain employs TRBV7-2 and TRBJ2-7; 9 bases map to TRBD2. The V gene end was trimmed by 5 bases and the J gene end by 1 base; junction bases not matched to a gene: 6. Per the germline V gene, CDR1 is SGHTA and CDR2 is FQGNSA. There are 15 residues in the CDR3. CDR3 in amino acids: CASSTGLASSYEQYF. For the CDR3, the DNA is TGTGCCAGCAGCACCGGACTAGCGTCTTCCTACGAGCAGTACTTC.

For this clone: Other nucleotide sequences from this sample produce the same CDR3. The V and J genes are TRBV5-1 and TRBJ1-1, with D uncertain. Germline CDR1 reads SGHRS; CDR2 reads YFSETQ. The CDR3 has 12 amino acids. The germline V and J ends were trimmed by 1 base and 5 bases, with 6 bases remaining between them. The DNA of the CDR3 is TGCGCCAGCAGCTTGTCCGCGACTGAAGCTTTCTTT. Translating gives CASSLSATEAFF.